This paragraph covers one T cell receptor (beta chain) sequence. This entry belongs to a study of blood T cell repertoires in COVID-19. Study details: Sites in the United States, Italy and Spain provided acute and convalescent COVID-19 samples. PBMCs, B-cell-depleted T cells, or T cells were the source of the cDNA or gDNA that made up the material.

V shed 3 bases and J 0 bases; nucleotides not matched to a gene: 1. Germline loops: CDR1 LNHNV, CDR2 YYDKDF (reference sequence). This CDR3 region has 15 residues. In the study's own analysis: How many nucleated cells were present was estimated from reference gene primer amplification. Clones were read by immunoSEQ multiplex PCR, and TCRdb kept only the in-frame ones, dropping some. V and J calls plus clone size are reproduced from that table; the DNA served to infer D and trimming. The table records 80,000 to 100,000 clones, 86% of them present only once. The sequencing sample was made of peripheral blood. This chain joins TRBV15 and TRBJ1-5; TRBD1 matches 8 bases. The clonotype was recovered from a man between 45 and 60 years old with acute or convalescent COVID-19. For the CDR3, the DNA is TGTGCCACCAGCAGGGACAGGGCTAGCAATCAGCCCCAGCATTTT. Translation gives CATSRDRASNQPQHF. Full variable domain (missing parts from reference TRBV15 and TRBJ1-5): DAMVIQNPRYQVTQFGKPVTLSCSQTLNHNVMYWYQQKSSQAPKLLFHYYDKDFNNEADTPDNFQSRRPNTSFCFLDIRSPGLGDTAMYLCATSRDRASNQPQHFGDGTRLSIL.